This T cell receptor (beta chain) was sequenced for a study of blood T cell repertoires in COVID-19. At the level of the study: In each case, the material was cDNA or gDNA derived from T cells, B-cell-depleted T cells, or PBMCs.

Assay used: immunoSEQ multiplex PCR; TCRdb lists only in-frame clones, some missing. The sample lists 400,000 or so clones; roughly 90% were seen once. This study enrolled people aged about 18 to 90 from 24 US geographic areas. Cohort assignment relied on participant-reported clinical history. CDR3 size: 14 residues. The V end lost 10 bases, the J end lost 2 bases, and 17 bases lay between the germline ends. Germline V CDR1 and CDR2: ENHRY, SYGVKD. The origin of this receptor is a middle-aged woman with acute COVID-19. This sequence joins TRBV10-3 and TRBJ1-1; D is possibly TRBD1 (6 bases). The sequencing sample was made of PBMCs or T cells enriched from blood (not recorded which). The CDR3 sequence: CATRSGQTNTEAFF. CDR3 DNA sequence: TGTGCCACCAGGTCGGGACAAACAAACACTGAAGCTTTCTTT.